Presented here are 14 T cell receptor beta chains from one specimen sequenced in a study of shared clonotypes between healthy human individuals. Assay used: immunoSEQ multiplex PCR; TCRdb lists only in-frame clones, some missing. The sample includes over a million clones, around 97% of them seen just once. Sequenced: naive CD4+ T cells sorted from blood. The subset is: CD45RA+ positively selected. All receptors derive from a man aged 25-45 years in good health.

The gene calls are TRBV9 and TRBJ2-6; D may be TRBD2 (6 bases). Trimming pared 2 bases from V and 1 base from J, leaving 10 bases between. There are 16 residues in the CDR3. Germline-derived CDR1 and CDR2 are SGDLS and YYNGEE. CDR3 in DNA: TGTGCCAGCAGCGTGGCGGGGCAATCTGGGGCCAACGTCCTGACTTTC. Amino acid sequence: CASSVAGQSGANVLTF.

The count of this clone is one. The V gene is TRBV6-6, the J gene TRBJ2-6, with D possibly matching TRBD1 (5 bases). With 4 bases removed from V and 2 bases from J, the gap between germline ends came to 12 bases. Germline V lookup: CDR1 MNHNY, CDR2 SVGAGI (reference sequence). This CDR3 region has 16 residues. This CDR3 reads CASSSPGQAGANVLTF. The CDR3 bases are TGTGCCAGCAGTTCTCCAGGGCAGGCTGGGGCCAACGTCCTGACTTTC.

The chain recombines TRBV10-3 with TRBJ2-3; D ambiguous. The CDR3 has 11 residues. From germline, CDR1 is ENHRY and CDR2 SYGVKD. V lost 10 bases to trimming and J lost 5 bases, with 10 bases between them. The DNA of the CDR3 is TGTGCCACGACCGAATTAGATACGCAGTATTTT. This encodes CATTELDTQYF.

In DNA, the CDR3 is TGTGCCAGCAGCTTAGGTGGTGGGAGTGCGTACGAGCAGTACTTC. It encodes CASSLGGGSAYEQYF. The chain uses TRBV7-6 and TRBJ2-7, with D possibly matching TRBD2 (5 bases). Trimming left V 1 base short and J 4 bases short, with 14 bases between. This CDR3 comprises 15 residues. Germline-derived CDR1 and CDR2 are SGHVS and FNYEAQ.

This chain links TRBV19 with TRBJ2-1, with D unresolved. CDR1 is LNHDA, CDR2 SQIVND, per germline (reference sequence). Deletions cut 4 bases from V and 3 bases from J, with 13 bases between. CDR3 length: 15 amino acids. CDR3 protein: CASSTSSVLYNEQFF. In nucleotides, the CDR3 is TGTGCCAGTAGTACCAGCAGCGTACTCTACAATGAGCAGTTCTTC.

The chain is built from TRBV29-1 and TRBJ2-5, with D perhaps assigned TRBD1 or TRBD2 (5 bases each). Germline V gives CDR1 SQVTM, CDR2 ANQGSEA. The V end was cut by 6 bases, the J end by 2 bases, with 10 bases between. The CDR3 has 12 amino acids. In nucleotides, the CDR3 is TGCAGCGTACTTGGGGGACAAGAGACCCAGTACTTC. Protein sequence: CSVLGGQETQYF.

The chain combines TRBV5-6 with TRBJ1-1; 7 positions agree with TRBD1. The CDR3 spans 13 residues. J lost 1 base, V lost 6 bases, and 3 bases had no gene match. CDR1 is SGHDT, CDR2 YYEEEE, per germline. The CDR3 DNA reads as TGTGCCAGCAACAGGGGAAGGAACACTGAAGCTTTCTTT. Encoded protein: CASNRGRNTEAFF.

Concerning this clone: Other DNA sequences in the sample encode the same CDR3. The rearrangement uses TRBV2 and TRBJ2-5; a weak D match, TRBD2 (5 bases). V lost 2 bases, J lost 5 bases, and 6 bases lay in between. CDR1 and CDR2 from the germline V gene are SNHLY and FYNNEI. CDR3 length equals 12 residues. The CDR3 protein is CASSEREETQYF. The CDR3, as DNA: TGTGCCAGCAGTGAAAGGGAGGAGACCCAGTACTTC.

This clone was seen a handful of times. The V and J genes are TRBV9 and TRBJ1-1, with D tentatively TRBD1 (5 bases). The CDR3 covers 14 residues. Germline assignment: CDR1 SGDLS and CDR2 YYNGEE. Trimming cost V 2 bases and J 3 bases, with 11 bases left between them. CDR3 sequence (DNA): TGTGCCAGCAGCGTCTTGGGGGATTACACTGAAGCTTTCTTT. Protein product: CASSVLGDYTEAFF.

The chain uses TRBV7-9 and TRBJ2-5; 13 bases align to TRBD2. There are 17 residues in the CDR3. Trimming took 3 bases from V and 1 from J; bases not matched to a gene: 5. Germline CDR1 SEHNR, CDR2 FQNEAQ (reference sequence). The CDR3 spells CASSFRTSGSGQETQYF. The CDR3 bases are TGTGCCAGCAGCTTCCGGACTAGCGGGAGCGGCCAAGAGACCCAGTACTTC.

The rearrangement uses TRBV2 and TRBJ2-3; D could derive from TRBD1 or TRBD2 (5 bases each). The CDR3 extends over 14 amino acids. Per the germline V gene, CDR1 is SNHLY and CDR2 is FYNNEI. V lost 6 bases and J lost 1, with 11 bases in between. As DNA, the CDR3 is TGTGCCAGCAGCGACCGGGACCGCACAGATACGCAGTATTTT. Its protein product is CASSDRDRTDTQYF.

The J gene is TRBJ2-7, the V gene TRBV5-4; the match to TRBD1 covers 7 bases. The V and J ends lost 0 bases and 3 bases, in that order; junction bases with no gene match: 12. The CDR3 has 17 amino acids. The germline V gene encodes CDR1 SGHNT and CDR2 YYREEE (reference sequence). The CDR3 protein is CASSLGKGTAKSYEQYF. In DNA form, the CDR3 reads TGTGCCAGCAGCTTGGGGAAAGGGACAGCGAAGAGCTACGAGCAGTACTTC.

The rearrangement joins TRBV9 to TRBJ2-1; TRBD1 or TRBD2 may be the D gene (5 bases each). The CDR3 is 15 residues long. From germline, CDR1 is SGDLS and CDR2 YYNGEE. The V end lost 2 bases, the J end lost 7 bases, and 16 bases lay between the germline ends. CDR3 coding DNA: TGTGCCAGCAGCGTTAAGTCTGGGACGACGAATGAGCAGTTCTTC. Translating it yields CASSVKSGTTNEQFF. Full variable domain (missing parts from reference TRBV9 and TRBJ2-1): DSGVTQTPKHLITATGQRVTLRCSPRSGDLSVYWYQQSLDQGLQFLIQYYNGEERAKGNILERFSAQQFPDLHSELNLSSLELGDSALYFCASSVKSGTTNEQFFGPGTRLTVL.

The V call is TRBV5-6, the J call TRBJ2-5; D perhaps matches TRBD2 (5 bases). The CDR3 spans 15 residues. Germline-derived CDR1 and CDR2 are SGHDT and YYEEEE. The V gene lost 1 base and the J gene lost 5 bases, with 15 bases spanning the gap. In DNA form, the CDR3 reads TGTGCCAGCAGCTTGTCTCCGGGGAAGGCGGAGACCCAGTACTTC. This gives the protein CASSLSPGKAETQYF.